The present entry profiles one T cell receptor (beta chain) with its context. The CDR3 has 16 amino acids. Germline V gene lookup returns CDR1 SGHNT and CDR2 YYREEE (reference sequence). V dropped 0 bases and J dropped 1; count of bases not matched to a gene: 1. The entry originates in a study of technical replicates of blood from a few donors. Profiling relied on immunoSEQ multiplex PCR, and the TCRdb table lists in-frame clones only, not all of them. The table records about 85,000 clones, about 95% of them present only once. This receptor was obtained from a human donor in good health. The chain carries TRBV5-4 and TRBJ2-1; 10 bases agree with TRBD2. Sequences were obtained from T cells isolated from PBMCs. The CDR3 reads CASSLGAGGSYNEQFF. The CDR3 DNA reads TGTGCCAGCAGCTTGGGAGCGGGGGGGTCCTACAATGAGCAGTTCTTC.